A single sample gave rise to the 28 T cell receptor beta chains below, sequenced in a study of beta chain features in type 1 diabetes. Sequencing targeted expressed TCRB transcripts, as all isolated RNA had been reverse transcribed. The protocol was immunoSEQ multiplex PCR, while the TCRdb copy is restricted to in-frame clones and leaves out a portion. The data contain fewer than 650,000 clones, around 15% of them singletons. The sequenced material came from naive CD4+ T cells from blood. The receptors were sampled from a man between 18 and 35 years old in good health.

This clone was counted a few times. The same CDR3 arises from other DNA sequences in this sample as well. The CDR3 DNA reads TGTGCCAGCAGTTTGGGTGCAACTAATGAAAAACTGTTTTTT. Encoded protein: CASSLGATNEKLFF. The chain is built from TRBV28 and TRBJ1-4, with D hard to call. Germline V gene lookup returns CDR1 MDHEN and CDR2 SYDVKM. The CDR3 is made up of 14 amino acids. Trimming stripped 3 bases from V and 0 bases from J, with 5 bases between.

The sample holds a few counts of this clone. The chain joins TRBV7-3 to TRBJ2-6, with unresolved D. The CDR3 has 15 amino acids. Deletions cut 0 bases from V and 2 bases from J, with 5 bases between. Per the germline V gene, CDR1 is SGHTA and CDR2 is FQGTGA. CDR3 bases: TGTGCCAGCAGCTTAACGCACCCTGGGGCCAACGTCCTGACTTTC. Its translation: CASSLTHPGANVLTF.

This chain's CDR3 is CASSLIQGRTEAFF. CDR3 DNA: TGTGCCAGCAGCTTGATTCAGGGACGAACTGAAGCTTTCTTT. The J gene is TRBJ1-1, the V gene TRBV5-8; D is possibly TRBD1 (5 bases). The germline CDR1 and CDR2 sequences are SGHTS and YDEGEE. The CDR3 is 14 residues long. The germline V and J ends were trimmed by 1 base and 5 bases, with 12 bases remaining between them. Looking up the rest from reference TRBV5-8 and TRBJ1-1 gives the full variable domain: EAGVTQSPTHLIKTRGQQATLRCSPISGHTSVYWYQQALGLGLQFLLWYDEGEERNRGNFPPRFSGRQFPNYSSELNVNALELEDSALYLCASSLIQGRTEAFFGQGTRLTVV.

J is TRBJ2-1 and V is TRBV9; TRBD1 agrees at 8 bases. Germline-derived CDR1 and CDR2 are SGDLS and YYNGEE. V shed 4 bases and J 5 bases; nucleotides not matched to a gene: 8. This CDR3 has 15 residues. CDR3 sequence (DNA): TGTGCCAGCAGCCATACAGGGGGAGGTAACAATGAGCAGTTCTTC. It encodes CASSHTGGGNNEQFF. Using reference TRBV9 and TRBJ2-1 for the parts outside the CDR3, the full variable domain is DSGVTQTPKHLITATGQRVTLRCSPRSGDLSVYWYQQSLDQGLQFLIQYYNGEERAKGNILERFSAQQFPDLHSELNLSSLELGDSALYFCASSHTGGGNNEQFFGPGTRLTVL.

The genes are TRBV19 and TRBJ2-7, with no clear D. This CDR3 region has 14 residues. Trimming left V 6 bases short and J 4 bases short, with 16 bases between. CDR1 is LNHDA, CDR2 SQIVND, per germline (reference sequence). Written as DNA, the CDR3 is TGTGCCAGTAGGGAAATGGGGAATCGGTACGAGCAGTACTTC. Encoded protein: CASREMGNRYEQYF. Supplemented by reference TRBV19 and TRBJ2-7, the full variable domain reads DGGITQSPKYLFRKEGQNVTLSCEQNLNHDAMYWYRQDPGQGLRLIYYSQIVNDFQKGDIAEGYSVSREKKESFPLTVTSAQKNPTAFYLCASREMGNRYEQYFGPGTRLTVT.

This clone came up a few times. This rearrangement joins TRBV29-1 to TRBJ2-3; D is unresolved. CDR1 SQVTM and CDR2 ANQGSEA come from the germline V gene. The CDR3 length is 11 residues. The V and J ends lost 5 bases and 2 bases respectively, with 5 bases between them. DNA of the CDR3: TGCAGCGTTTTCGACACAGATACGCAGTATTTT. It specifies CSVFDTDTQYF.

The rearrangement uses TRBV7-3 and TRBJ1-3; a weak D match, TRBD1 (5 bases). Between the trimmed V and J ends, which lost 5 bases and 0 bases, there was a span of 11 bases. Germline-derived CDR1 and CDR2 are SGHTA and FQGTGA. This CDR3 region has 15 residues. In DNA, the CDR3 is TGTGCCAGCAGCAGTAGGGGCGCCTCTGGAAACACCATATATTTT. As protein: CASSSRGASGNTIYF. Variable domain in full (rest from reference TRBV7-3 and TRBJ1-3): GAGVSQTPSNKVTEKGKYVELRCDPISGHTALYWYRQSLGQGPEFLIYFQGTGAADDSGLPNDRFFAVRPEGSVSTLKIQRTERGDSAVYLCASSSRGASGNTIYFGEGSWLTVV.

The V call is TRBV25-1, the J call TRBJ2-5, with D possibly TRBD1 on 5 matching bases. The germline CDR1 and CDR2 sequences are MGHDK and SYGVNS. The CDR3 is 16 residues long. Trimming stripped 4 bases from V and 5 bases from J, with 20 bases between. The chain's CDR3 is CASSGTRALNRETQYF. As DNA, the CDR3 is TGTGCCAGCAGTGGAACCAGGGCCCTAAACCGGGAGACCCAGTACTTC.

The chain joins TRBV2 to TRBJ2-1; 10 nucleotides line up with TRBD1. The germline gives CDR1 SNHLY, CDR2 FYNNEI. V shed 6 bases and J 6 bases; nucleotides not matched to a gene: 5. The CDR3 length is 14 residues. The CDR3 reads CASRTGGAGNEQFF. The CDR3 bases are TGTGCCAGCAGGACAGGGGGCGCTGGCAATGAGCAGTTCTTC.

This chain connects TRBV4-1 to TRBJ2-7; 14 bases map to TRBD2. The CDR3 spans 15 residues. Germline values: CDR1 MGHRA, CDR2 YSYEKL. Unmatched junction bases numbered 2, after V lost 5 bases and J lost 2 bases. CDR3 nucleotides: TGCGCCAGCAGCGGACTAGCGGGAGGTCCCTACGAGCAGTACTTC. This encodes CASSGLAGGPYEQYF.

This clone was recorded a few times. The CDR3 sequence: CASSPGTGTYTEAFF. The CDR3 nucleotides read TGTGCCAGCAGTCCGGGGACAGGAACTTACACTGAAGCTTTCTTT. The rearrangement uses TRBV6-5 and TRBJ1-1; TRBD1 aligns across 8 bases. The CDR3 contains 15 residues. Germline V gene sequence: CDR1 MNHEY, CDR2 SVGAGI. V dropped 5 bases and J dropped 3; count of bases not matched to a gene: 8.

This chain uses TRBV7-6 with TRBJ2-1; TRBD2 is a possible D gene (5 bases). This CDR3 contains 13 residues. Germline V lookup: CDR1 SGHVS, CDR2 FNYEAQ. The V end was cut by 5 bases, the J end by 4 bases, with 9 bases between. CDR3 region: CASSLGRYNEQFF. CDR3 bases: TGTGCCAGCAGCCTAGGGAGATACAATGAGCAGTTCTTC.

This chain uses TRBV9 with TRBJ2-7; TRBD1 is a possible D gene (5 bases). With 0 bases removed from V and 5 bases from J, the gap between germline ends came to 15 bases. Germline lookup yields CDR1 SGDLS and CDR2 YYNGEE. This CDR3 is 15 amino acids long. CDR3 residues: CASSVGQGNIHEQYF. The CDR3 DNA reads TGTGCCAGCAGCGTAGGCCAGGGAAATATCCACGAGCAGTACTTC.

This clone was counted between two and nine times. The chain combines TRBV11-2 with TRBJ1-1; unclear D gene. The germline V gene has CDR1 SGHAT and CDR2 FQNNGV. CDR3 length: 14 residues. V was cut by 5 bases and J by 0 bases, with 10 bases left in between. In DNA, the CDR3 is TGTGCCAGCAGCGCGGAGTTATTGAACACTGAAGCTTTCTTT. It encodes CASSAELLNTEAFF.

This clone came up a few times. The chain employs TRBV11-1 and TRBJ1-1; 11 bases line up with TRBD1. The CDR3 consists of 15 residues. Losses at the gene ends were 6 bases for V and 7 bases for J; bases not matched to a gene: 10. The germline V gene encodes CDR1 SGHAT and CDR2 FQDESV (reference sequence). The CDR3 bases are TGTGCCAGCAGTTCTCCGGGACAGGGGGTTGATGAAGCTTTCTTT. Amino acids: CASSSPGQGVDEAFF.

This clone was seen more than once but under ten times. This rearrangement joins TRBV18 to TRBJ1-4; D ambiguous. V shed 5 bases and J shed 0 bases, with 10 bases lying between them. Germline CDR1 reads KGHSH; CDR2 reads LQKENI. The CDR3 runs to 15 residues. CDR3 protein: CASSFLSATNEKLFF. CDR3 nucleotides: TGTGCCAGCTCATTCCTTTCCGCAACTAATGAAAAACTGTTTTTT.

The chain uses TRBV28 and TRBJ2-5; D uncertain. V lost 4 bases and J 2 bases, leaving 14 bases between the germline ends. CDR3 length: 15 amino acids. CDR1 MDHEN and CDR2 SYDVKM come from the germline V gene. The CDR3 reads CASSYQTQQQETQYF. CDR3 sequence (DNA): TGTGCCAGCAGTTACCAGACACAACAACAAGAGACCCAGTACTTC.

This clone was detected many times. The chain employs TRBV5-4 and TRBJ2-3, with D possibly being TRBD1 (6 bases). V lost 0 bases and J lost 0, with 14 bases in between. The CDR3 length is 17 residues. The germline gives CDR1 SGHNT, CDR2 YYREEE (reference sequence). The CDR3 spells CASSLVRGSGSTDTQYF. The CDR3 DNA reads TGTGCCAGCAGCTTGGTTAGGGGGTCGGGGAGCACAGATACGCAGTATTTT.

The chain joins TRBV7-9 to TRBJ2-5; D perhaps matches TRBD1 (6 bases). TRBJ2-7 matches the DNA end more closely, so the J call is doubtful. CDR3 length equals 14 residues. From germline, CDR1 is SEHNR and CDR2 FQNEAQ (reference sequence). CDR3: CASSTRTDPYEQYF. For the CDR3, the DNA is TGTGCCAGCAGCACCCGGACAGATCCCTACGAGCAGTACTTC.

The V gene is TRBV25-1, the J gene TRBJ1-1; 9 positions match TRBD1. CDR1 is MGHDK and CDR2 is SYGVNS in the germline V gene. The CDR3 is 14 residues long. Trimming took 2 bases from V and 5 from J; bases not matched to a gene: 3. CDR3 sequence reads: CASSEPGTGTEAFF. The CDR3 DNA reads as TGTGCCAGCAGTGAACCTGGGACAGGGACTGAAGCTTTCTTT.

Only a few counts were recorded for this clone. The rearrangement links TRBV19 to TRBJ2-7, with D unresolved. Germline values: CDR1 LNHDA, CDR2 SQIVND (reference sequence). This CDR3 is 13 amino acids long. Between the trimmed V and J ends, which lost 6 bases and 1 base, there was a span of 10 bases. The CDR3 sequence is CASSGSGSYEQYF. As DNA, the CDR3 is TGTGCCAGTAGCGGGTCTGGGTCCTACGAGCAGTACTTC.

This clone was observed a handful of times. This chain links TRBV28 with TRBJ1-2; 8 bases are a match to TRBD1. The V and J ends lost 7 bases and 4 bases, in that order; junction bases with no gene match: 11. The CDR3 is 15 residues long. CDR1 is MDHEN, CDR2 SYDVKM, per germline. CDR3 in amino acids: CASIPLGGTGYGYTF. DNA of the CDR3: TGTGCCAGCATTCCCTTGGGGGGGACAGGCTATGGCTACACCTTC.

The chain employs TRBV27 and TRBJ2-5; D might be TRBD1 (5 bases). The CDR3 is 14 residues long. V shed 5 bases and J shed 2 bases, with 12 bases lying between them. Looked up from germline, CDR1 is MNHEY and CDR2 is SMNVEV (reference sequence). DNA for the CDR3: TGTGCCAGCAGTCTCCCTGCAGGGCAAGAGACCCAGTACTTC. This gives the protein CASSLPAGQETQYF.

Written as DNA, the CDR3 is TGTGCCAGCAGCGTGGGAGGGGCCTTAGCTCTGCAAAACATTCAGTACTTC. Translated: CASSVGGALALQNIQYF. This chain uses TRBV9 with TRBJ2-4; 7 bases map to TRBD2. Looked up from germline, CDR1 is SGDLS and CDR2 is YYNGEE. This CDR3 is 17 amino acids long. Trimming at V came to 2 bases and at J to 5 bases, leaving 13 bases not matched to a gene.

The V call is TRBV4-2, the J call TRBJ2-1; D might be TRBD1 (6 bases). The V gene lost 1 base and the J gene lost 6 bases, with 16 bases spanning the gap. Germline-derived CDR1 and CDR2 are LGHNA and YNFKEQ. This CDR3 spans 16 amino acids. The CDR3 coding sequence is TGTGCCAGCAGCCAAGGGGACACTTCTCGGGTCAATGAGCAGTTCTTC. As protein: CASSQGDTSRVNEQFF.

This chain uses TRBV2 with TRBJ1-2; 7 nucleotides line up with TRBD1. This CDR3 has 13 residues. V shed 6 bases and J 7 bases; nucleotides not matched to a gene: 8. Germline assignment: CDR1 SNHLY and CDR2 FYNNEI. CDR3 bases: TGTGCCAGCAGATGGGACAGAGTGCGTGGCTACACCTTC. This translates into CASRWDRVRGYTF. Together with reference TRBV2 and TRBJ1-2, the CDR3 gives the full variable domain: EPEVTQTPSHQVTQMGQEVILRCVPISNHLYFYWYRQILGQKVEFLVSFYNNEISEKSEIFDDQFSVERPDGSNFTLKIRSTKLEDSAMYFCASRWDRVRGYTFGSGTRLTVV.

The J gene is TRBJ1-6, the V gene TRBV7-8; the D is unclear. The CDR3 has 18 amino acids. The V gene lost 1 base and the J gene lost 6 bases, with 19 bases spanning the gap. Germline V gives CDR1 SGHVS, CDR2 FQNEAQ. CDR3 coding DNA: TGTGCCAGCAGCTTAGGGTCTTTCGCCGGGTCCAGTAATTCACCCCTCCACTTT. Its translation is CASSLGSFAGSSNSPLHF.

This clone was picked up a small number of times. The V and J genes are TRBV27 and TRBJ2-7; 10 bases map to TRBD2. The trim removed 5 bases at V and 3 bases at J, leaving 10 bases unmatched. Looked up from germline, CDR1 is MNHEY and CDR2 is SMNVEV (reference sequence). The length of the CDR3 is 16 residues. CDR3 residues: CASSTTGTSEFYEQYF. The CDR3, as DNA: TGTGCCAGCAGTACAACCGGGACTAGCGAATTCTACGAGCAGTACTTC.